This TCR beta chain was sequenced during a study of blood T cell repertoires in COVID-19. Overall study: Acute and convalescent COVID-19 samples came from the United States, Italy and Spain. Sample material is recorded as cDNA or gDNA derived from T cells, B-cell-depleted T cells, or PBMCs.

In the authors' methods: The authors estimated nucleated cell counts from reference gene primer amplification. This table comes from immunoSEQ multiplex PCR, and its TCRdb copy is limited to in-frame clones, with some not included. The V and J calls and clone size come from that table; D and trimming were worked out from the DNA. The sample lists about 170,000 clones, about nine tenths occurring once. CDR1 and CDR2 from the germline V gene are MNHNY and SVGAGI (reference sequence). V was clipped by 2 bases and J by 4 bases, with 12 bases between them. The CDR3 loop spans 15 amino acids. Followed longitudinally, the Seattle patients had been enrolled during active infection.

The clonotype comes from a man between 18 and 29 years old with COVID-19, enrolled during active disease. The gene calls are TRBV6-6 and TRBJ1-3, with D perhaps matching TRBD1 (6 bases). The sequencing sample was made of peripheral blood. The CDR3 loop is CASSYPTGSGNTIYF. DNA of the CDR3: TGTGCCAGCAGTTACCCAACAGGGTCCGGAAACACCATATATTTT.